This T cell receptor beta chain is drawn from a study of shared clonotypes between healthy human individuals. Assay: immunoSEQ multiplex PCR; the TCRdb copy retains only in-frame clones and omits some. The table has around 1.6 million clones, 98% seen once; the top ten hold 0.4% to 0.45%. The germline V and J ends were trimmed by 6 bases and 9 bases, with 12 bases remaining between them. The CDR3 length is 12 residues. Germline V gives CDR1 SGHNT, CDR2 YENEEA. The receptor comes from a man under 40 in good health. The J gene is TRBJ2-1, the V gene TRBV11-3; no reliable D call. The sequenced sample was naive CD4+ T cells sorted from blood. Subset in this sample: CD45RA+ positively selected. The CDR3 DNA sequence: TGTGCCAGCAGTTCCATCCGGAGTGAGCAGTTCTTC. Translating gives CASSSIRSEQFF. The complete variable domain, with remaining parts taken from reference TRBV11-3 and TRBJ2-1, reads EAGVVQSPRYKIIEKKQPVAFWCNPISGHNTLYWYLQNLGQGPELLIRYENEEAVDDSQLPKDRFSAERLKGVDSTLKIQPAELGDSAVYLCASSSIRSEQFFGPGTRLTVL.